The 3 T cell receptor beta chains presented below share a single source sample, sequenced in a study of post-analysis software for immune sequencing data. Researchers reported that TCR beta cDNA libraries carried unique molecular identifiers. TCRdb redid the calling of the PCR reads with MiXCR, one entry per CDR3 protein. Of 740,000 or so distinct CDR3 sequences detected, roughly 58% appear once; the ten largest clones hold 4.6%. Study results and caveats: TRBV5-6, TRBV5-1 and TRBV20-1 were among four or five TRBV segments more frequent in patients than controls.

The antigens for these receptors are not known. The sample consisted of blood. The receptors originated from a girl aged 10 to 17 with multiple sclerosis.

This clonotype has at least ten counts. V gene TRBV10-1 combines with J gene TRBJ2-1, with TRBD1 matching 8 bases. The ends lost 6 bases at V and 4 bases at J; junction bases unmatched: 5. The CDR3 covers 14 residues. Germline lookup yields CDR1 WNHNN and CDR2 SYGVQD (reference sequence). CDR3 residues: CASSAGQDYNEQFF. DNA for the CDR3: TGCGCCAGCAGCGCGGGACAGGATTACAATGAGCAGTTCTTC.

The chain couples TRBV20-1 to TRBJ2-7; 12 nucleotides match TRBD2. The CDR3 is 18 residues long. Germline V gene lookup returns CDR1 DFQATT and CDR2 SNEGSKA (reference sequence). Losses at the gene ends were 2 bases for V and 0 bases for J; bases not matched to a gene: 11. CDR3 amino acids: CSARLSTSGGHSSYEQYF. The CDR3 nucleotides are TGCAGTGCTAGATTATCGACTAGCGGGGGCCACAGCTCCTACGAGCAGTACTTC.

This clonotype came up many times. The V call is TRBV20-1, the J call TRBJ2-5; no definite D call. Germline V CDR1 and CDR2: DFQATT, SNEGSKA (reference sequence). The CDR3 is 15 amino acids. V gave up 0 bases and J gave up 1 base, with 12 bases separating them. The CDR3 loop is CSARDVSGRQETQYF. The CDR3 region has the DNA TGCAGTGCTAGAGACGTCTCGGGCCGCCAAGAGACCCAGTACTTC.